This is a list of T cell receptor beta chains from one sample in a study of shared clonotypes between healthy human individuals. Produced via immunoSEQ multiplex PCR; TCRdb's table is partial and in-frame only. The table lists 2 million to 2.5 million clones, around 96% of them singletons, with more than 0.95% in the top ten. Source material: naive CD8+ T cells sorted from blood. The receptor source for this set is a man aged 18 to 30 in good health. Both conserved end residues are trimmed from each CDR3.

TRBJ2-5 | TRBV5-1 | ASSLKKGVVEKTQY
TRBJ2-7 | TRBV5-1 | ASSPASGGAISVYEQY
TRBJ2-7 | TRBV6-1 | ASSLTGYLEQY
TRBJ2-5 | TRBV19 | ASSIVPSPGGNETQY
TRBJ1-6 | TRBV10-3 | AISDSTGVVNSPLH
TRBJ1-1 | TRBV5-1 | ASSSSGGTEAF
TRBJ2-5 | TRBV6-5 | ASSYGTRQETQY
TRBJ2-3 | TRBV9 | ASHVEGEADTQY
TRBJ2-6 | TRBV29-1 | SVEDPRGSGANVLT
TRBJ2-6 | TRBV9 | ASSPLPGSGANVLT
TRBJ2-1 | TRBV4-3 | ASSQDFGGVGYNEQF
TRBJ2-5 | TRBV9 | ASSDGQGFYETQY
TRBJ2-5 | TRBV18 | ASSPTGVETQY
TRBJ1-4 | TRBV4-1 | ASSQDVGGRDEKLF
TRBJ1-1 | TRBV6-1 | ASSGGTEAF
TRBJ1-1 | TRBV7-9 | ASSPGHGTEAF
TRBJ2-1 | TRBV25-1 | ASSGGQGRDEQF
TRBJ2-7 | TRBV12-5 | ASGFSGSSYEQY
TRBJ2-5 | TRBV7-2 | ASSYLAGVGETQY
TRBJ1-1 | TRBV6-5 | ASSYSHKPLTFEAF
TRBJ1-2 | TRBV9 | ASSVESGAEGYT
TRBJ1-2 | TRBV5-4 | ASSPPGPYPGYT
TRBJ1-2 | TRBV4-3 | ASSQDTGTGINYGYT
TRBJ1-6 | TRBV2 | ASSGSSPLH
TRBJ1-5 | TRBV15 | ATSRGPEDQPQH
TRBJ2-7 | TRBV7-2 | ASSSPGTDHEQY
TRBJ2-5 | TRBV4-3 | ASSQYSGTETQY
TRBJ2-7 | TRBV27 | ASSPNPTYEQY
TRBJ2-7 | TRBV6-5 | ASSPHGGHEQY
TRBJ2-7 | TRBV7-9 | ASSPGPLEQY